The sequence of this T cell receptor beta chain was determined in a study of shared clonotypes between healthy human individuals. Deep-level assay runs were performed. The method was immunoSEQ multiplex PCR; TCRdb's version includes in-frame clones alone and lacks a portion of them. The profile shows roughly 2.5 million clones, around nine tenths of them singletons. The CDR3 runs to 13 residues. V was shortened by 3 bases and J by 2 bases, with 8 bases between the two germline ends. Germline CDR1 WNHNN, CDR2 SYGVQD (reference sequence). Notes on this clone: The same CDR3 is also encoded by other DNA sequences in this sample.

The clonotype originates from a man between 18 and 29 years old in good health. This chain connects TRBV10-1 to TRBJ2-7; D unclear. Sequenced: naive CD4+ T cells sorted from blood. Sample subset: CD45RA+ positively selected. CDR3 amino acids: CASSESGTYEQYF. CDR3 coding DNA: TGCGCCAGCAGTGAATCTGGTACCTACGAGCAGTACTTC.